This TCR beta chain was sequenced for a study of long-term antiretroviral therapy in people with HIV. Study findings and constraints: Pre-ART-expanded clones dominated the repertoire at all time points. HIV repertoires spanned tighter CDR3 length ranges than controls did.

This was the immunoSEQ v3.0 assay at survey level. Repertoires were generated with immunoSEQ multiplex PCR, while TCRdb's copy carries only in-frame clones and drops some. The sample has 40,000 to 50,000 clones, about 94% seen once. Each contributor possessed a minimum of one pre-ART and a minimum of two post-ART PBMC samples. DNA was extracted from around 1-10 million thawed cryopreserved PBMC. A note on this clone: Its antigen is unknown.

V was shortened by 2 bases and J by 6 bases, with 10 bases between the two germline ends. Germline V gives CDR1 SGHVS, CDR2 FNYEAQ. This CDR3 comprises 14 residues. This TCR came from a man aged 30-40 years with HIV. J is TRBJ2-2 and V is TRBV7-6; D gene ambiguous. Sequencing was performed on unsorted PBMCs, taken just over 9 years after starting antiretroviral therapy. CDR3 sequence reads: CASSLPPVAGELFF. Written as DNA, the CDR3 is TGTGCCAGCAGCTTACCCCCCGTGGCCGGGGAGCTGTTTTTT.